Below, one TCR beta chain is given with its context. This specimen comes from a study of PD-L1 blockade in urothelial cancer. About the study: The analyses of blood took place 3 weeks (second dose) and 6 weeks after treatment start. T cells were recovered from blood samples at a median of roughly 150,000.

Stated time point: peripheral blood 6 weeks after treatment start. Each patient gave between 1 and 8 samples, pretreatment and on-treatment. Germline CDR1 MDHEN, CDR2 SYDVKM. The CDR3 covers 12 residues. The ends lost 6 bases at V and 7 bases at J; junction bases unmatched: 5. Templates that were synthetic TCR analogs were spiked into each PCR. Libraries were prepared by immunoSEQ multiplex PCR; TCRdb keeps only in-frame clonotypes and omits some of them. The sample holds 65,000 to 85,000 clones, approximately 90% seen once. This chain uses TRBV28 with TRBJ2-7; 8 bases are a match to TRBD2. The starting material was PBMCs, obtained around atezolizumab (anti-PD-L1) treatment. The receptor was derived from an elderly woman with urothelial cancer. Here the CDR3 reads CASRVSGSEQYF. The CDR3 region has the DNA TGTGCCAGCAGGGTGAGCGGGAGTGAGCAGTACTTC.